These 28 T cell receptor beta chains share one sample of origin, sequenced in a study of CD8 T cells in ankylosing spondylitis. General observations from the study: Characteristic, it appeared, of ankylosing spondylitis blood was a TCR beta motif of roughly eight highly homologous variants.

What these receptors recognize is not known. TCRdb fed the 5' RACE reads into MiXCR, producing one record per CDR3 protein. The table lists around 440,000 distinct CDR3 sequences, roughly a sixth of them singletons, with approximately 1% in the top ten. Sequences were obtained from blood, either unsorted or a sorted T cell fraction (not recorded which). These receptors originate from a male donor with ankylosing spondylitis.

The chain is built from TRBV19 and TRBJ2-3, with unresolved D. The V end lost 5 bases, the J end lost 3 bases, and 9 bases lay between the germline ends. Germline CDR1 LNHDA, CDR2 SQIVND (reference sequence). This CDR3 region has 13 residues. The DNA for the CDR3 is TGTGCCAGTAGTCCCGCCCAGACAGATACGCAGTATTTT. Translation: CASSPAQTDTQYF.

This clonotype was recorded a few times. The CDR3 spells CASSLVGTFPGEQFF. As DNA, the CDR3 is TGCGCCAGCAGCCTGGTAGGAACTTTTCCGGGGGAGCAGTTCTTC. The chain carries TRBV5-1 and TRBJ2-1; D perhaps matches TRBD2 (5 bases). The CDR3 consists of 15 residues. In germline, CDR1 is SGHRS, CDR2 YFSETQ. With 4 bases removed from V and 10 bases from J, the gap between germline ends came to 21 bases.

This clonotype was detected many times. The CDR3 DNA is TGTGCCAGCAGTCCGGGGGGGAACACCGGGGAGCTGTTTTTT. Protein sequence: CASSPGGNTGELFF. The rearrangement uses TRBV12-3 or TRBV12-4 and TRBJ2-2, with 7 bases identical to TRBD2. CDR3 size: 14 residues. Germline trimming cut 5 bases from V and 1 base from J; bases unmatched to any gene: 1.

The table lists this clonotype with a few counts. The rearrangement links TRBV7-3 to TRBJ2-3; D gene unclear. Trimming took off 4 bases at V and 0 bases at J, with 11 bases between the two ends. CDR1 SGHTA and CDR2 FQGTGA come from the germline V gene. There are 15 residues in the CDR3. The CDR3 nucleotides are TGTGCCAGCAGCTCCGCACCTACTAGCACAGATACGCAGTATTTT. This encodes CASSSAPTSTDTQYF.

This chain uses TRBV5-1 with TRBJ2-1; no reliable D call. This CDR3 spans 15 amino acids. V lost 0 bases and J lost 7, with 14 bases in between. The V gene's germline CDR1 is SGHRS and CDR2 YFSETQ. The DNA of the CDR3 is TGCGCCAGCAGCTTGGACTTCTGGAGCCGGAATGAGCAGTTCTTC. Residues: CASSLDFWSRNEQFF. Complete variable domain (other parts from reference TRBV5-1 and TRBJ2-1): KAGVTQTPRYLIKTRGQQVTLSCSPISGHRSVSWYQQTPGQGLQFLFEYFSETQRNKGNFPGRFSGRQFSNSRSEMNVSTLELGDSALYLCASSLDFWSRNEQFFGPGTRLTVL.

This clonotype was counted between two and nine times. The chain employs TRBV3-1 and TRBJ2-3; maybe TRBD1 (6 bases). V gave up 4 bases and J gave up 2 bases, with 10 bases separating them. The CDR3 has 14 amino acids. From germline, CDR1 is LGHDT and CDR2 YNNKEL (reference sequence). CDR3 loop: CASSRRDNTDTQYF. The CDR3 DNA follows: TGTGCCAGCAGCCGCCGGGACAACACAGATACGCAGTATTTT.

This clonotype was seen a few times. V usage is TRBV20-1 and J usage is TRBJ2-3; a weak D match, TRBD2 (6 bases). Deletions cut 3 bases from V and 4 bases from J, with 14 bases between. The CDR3 has 14 residues. Germline V gene lookup returns CDR1 DFQATT and CDR2 SNEGSKA (reference sequence). Here the CDR3 DNA reads TGCAGTGCTAGTGCGGGGAAGGTCCCAGATACGCAGTATTTT. Translated, it gives CSASAGKVPDTQYF.

V usage is TRBV9 and J usage is TRBJ2-1, with 12 bases lining up with TRBD2. J was trimmed by 4 bases and V by 4 bases; bases with no gene match: 9. Germline V CDR1 and CDR2: SGDLS, YYNGEE. The CDR3 is made up of 17 amino acids. CDR3 region: CASSSTSGGLGYNEQFF. The CDR3 DNA reads as TGTGCCAGCAGCTCTACTAGCGGGGGGTTAGGGTACAATGAGCAGTTCTTC.

The rearrangement uses TRBV5-1 and TRBJ1-4; the D gene is possibly TRBD1 (5 bases). The V end lost 0 bases, the J end lost 6 bases, and 12 bases lay between the germline ends. Germline CDR1 SGHRS, CDR2 YFSETQ. The CDR3 runs to 15 residues. This CDR3 reads CASSLGGARYEKLFF. The CDR3 DNA reads TGCGCCAGCAGCTTGGGCGGGGCTCGATATGAAAAACTGTTTTTT.

The rearrangement joins TRBV12-3 or TRBV12-4 to TRBJ1-6; 7 nucleotides match TRBD1. The CDR3 is 15 residues long. J was trimmed by 2 bases and V by 6 bases; bases with no gene match: 4. CDR3 amino acids: CASSPGQAYNSPLHF. The CDR3 DNA reads as TGTGCCAGCAGCCCCGGACAGGCCTATAATTCACCCCTCCACTTT.

This clonotype was picked up a small number of times. V and J are TRBV7-2 and TRBJ1-1; tentatively, D is TRBD1 (5 bases). Germline V gene sequence: CDR1 SGHTA, CDR2 FQGNSA. Trimming shortened V by 3 bases and J by 7 bases, and 15 bases separated the two germline ends. The CDR3 consists of 14 residues. CDR3 sequence (DNA): TGTGCCAGCAGCTTTTCCTCGGGAACAGGTGAAGCTTTCTTT. Protein product: CASSFSSGTGEAFF.

This clonotype was picked up many times. V usage is TRBV7-2 and J usage is TRBJ2-1; D call uncertain. Trimming shortened V by 7 bases and J by 4 bases, and 5 bases separated the two germline ends. The CDR3 loop spans 11 amino acids. Germline V CDR1 and CDR2: SGHTA, FQGNSA. Written as DNA, the CDR3 is TGTGCCAGCACTCTTTACAATGAGCAGTTCTTC. Amino acid sequence: CASTLYNEQFF.

V and J are TRBV4-2 and TRBJ2-7; 8 nucleotides align to TRBD2. The CDR3 sequence is 15 residues long. Unmatched junction bases numbered 7, after V lost 3 bases and J lost 3 bases. Looked up from germline, CDR1 is LGHNA and CDR2 is YNFKEQ. Here the CDR3 DNA reads TGTGCCAGCAGCCAGCGAGCGGGAGTTGGCTACGAGCAGTACTTC. Protein product: CASSQRAGVGYEQYF.

This clonotype was seen more than once but under ten times. V gene TRBV6-1 combines with J gene TRBJ2-7; weak D call: TRBD1 (6 bases). Germline CDR1 MNHNS, CDR2 SASEGT. Trimming cost V 7 bases and J 4 bases, with 14 bases left between them. CDR3 size: 13 residues. The CDR3 reads CASKKTGPYEQYF. The CDR3 DNA follows: TGTGCCAGCAAAAAAACAGGGCCGTACGAGCAGTACTTC.

The chain couples TRBV5-6 to TRBJ1-4; no firm D call. Between the trimmed V and J ends, which lost 7 bases and 0 bases, there was a span of 13 bases. Germline-derived CDR1 and CDR2 are SGHDT and YYEEEE. There are 15 residues in the CDR3. The CDR3 region has the DNA TGTGCCAGCTCTCGCGCGGGGACAACTAATGAAAAACTGTTTTTT. Amino acid sequence: CASSRAGTTNEKLFF.

This chain uses TRBV20-1 with TRBJ1-1; D is undetermined. Germline CDR1 reads DFQATT; CDR2 reads SNEGSKA (reference sequence). Trimming stripped 0 bases from V and 7 bases from J, with 12 bases between. The CDR3 length is 13 residues. The CDR3 sequence is CSAREAGWGEAFF. Written as DNA, the CDR3 is TGCAGTGCTAGAGAGGCGGGGTGGGGTGAAGCTTTCTTT.

This clonotype was counted a few times. This chain joins TRBV12-3 or TRBV12-4 and TRBJ2-5; 7 positions match TRBD2. The CDR3 contains 15 residues. The V and J ends lost 4 bases and 5 bases, in that order; junction bases with no gene match: 10. The CDR3 protein is CASSWYRGVRETQYF. The CDR3 DNA is TGTGCCAGCAGTTGGTATCGGGGGGTCAGGGAGACCCAGTACTTC.

This clonotype was observed a handful of times. The chain couples TRBV4-2 to TRBJ1-5; D call uncertain. Germline lookup yields CDR1 LGHNA and CDR2 YNFKEQ. V dropped 0 bases and J dropped 10 bases, with 10 bases sitting between them. CDR3 length: 13 amino acids. Here the CDR3 reads CASSQEVLQPQHF. CDR3 DNA sequence: TGTGCCAGCAGCCAAGAAGTCTTACAACCCCAGCATTTT.

The chain recombines TRBV7-6 with TRBJ1-2; 10 positions match TRBD1. The germline CDR1 and CDR2 sequences are SGHVS and FNYEAQ. V lost 0 bases to trimming and J lost 3 bases; unmatched junction nucleotides: 7. This CDR3 region has 17 residues. DNA for the CDR3: TGTGCCAGCAGCTTAGCGCCCCCGGGACAGGGGTACTATGGCTACACCTTC. Translated, it gives CASSLAPPGQGYYGYTF.

The V gene is TRBV9, the J gene TRBJ2-5; D is tentatively TRBD1 or TRBD2 (7 bases each). CDR1 and CDR2 (germline): SGDLS, YYNGEE. Trimming took 2 bases from V and 4 from J, leaving 15 bases between them. The CDR3 consists of 15 residues. The CDR3 here is CASSVQGGGGETQYF. DNA of the CDR3: TGTGCCAGCAGCGTCCAGGGGGGGGGTGGAGAGACCCAGTACTTC.

The V call is TRBV29-1, the J call TRBJ2-5; TRBD2 agrees at 11 bases. CDR1 SQVTM and CDR2 ANQGSEA come from the germline V gene. The CDR3 runs to 14 residues. The trim removed 6 bases at V and 2 bases at J, leaving 5 bases unmatched. The CDR3 protein is CSVPVAGGQETQYF. CDR3 sequence (DNA): TGCAGCGTCCCCGTAGCGGGAGGGCAAGAGACCCAGTACTTC.

In DNA, the CDR3 is TGTGCCAGCAGCGTTGGACTAGCGGGAGGGCCAGCAGATACGCAGTATTTT. Its translation: CASSVGLAGGPADTQYF. V and J are TRBV3-1 and TRBJ2-3; 15 bases agree with TRBD2. Germline CDR1 reads LGHDT; CDR2 reads YNNKEL (reference sequence). V was pared by 5 bases and J by 4 bases, with 7 bases of the junction left unmatched. CDR3 length: 17 residues.

This clonotype was counted between two and nine times. The chain couples TRBV6-6 to TRBJ2-7; 7 positions match TRBD2. The V gene end was trimmed by 6 bases and the J gene end by 2 bases; junction bases not matched to a gene: 4. This CDR3 region has 13 residues. Germline CDR1 reads MNHNY; CDR2 reads SVGAGI (reference sequence). CDR3 amino acids: CASSYGLAYEQYF. DNA of the CDR3: TGTGCCAGCAGCTACGGACTAGCCTACGAGCAGTACTTC.

This clonotype was counted only a few times. The chain has TRBV6-5 and TRBJ1-4; D is ambiguous. There are 14 residues in the CDR3. Germline V gives CDR1 MNHEY, CDR2 SVGAGI. Trimming pared 3 bases from V and 5 bases from J, leaving 10 bases between. The CDR3 region is CASSYQRVNEKLFF. The CDR3 DNA is TGTGCCAGCAGTTATCAGAGAGTCAATGAAAAACTGTTTTTT.

This clonotype has a single count. This chain joins TRBV5-1 and TRBJ2-5, with D possibly being TRBD2 (5 bases). The length of the CDR3 is 14 residues. V was cut by 4 bases and J by 4 bases, with 14 bases left in between. Per germline, CDR1 SGHRS and CDR2 YFSETQ. The DNA for the CDR3 is TGCGCCAGCAGCCCACTAGTAACCGGAGAGACCCAGTACTTC. It codes for CASSPLVTGETQYF.

The J gene is TRBJ2-1, the V gene TRBV7-8; D is unclear. V was cut by 2 bases and J by 0 bases, with 11 bases left in between. This CDR3 spans 16 amino acids. Germline V CDR1 and CDR2: SGHVS, FQNEAQ. The CDR3 DNA reads as TGTGCCAGCAGCTTATTCGCCCTGAGCTCCTACAATGAGCAGTTCTTC. This codes for CASSLFALSSYNEQFF.

For the CDR3, the DNA is TGTGCCACCAGTGATCCGACAGCGGGGCAAGAGACCCAGTACTTC. Translated: CATSDPTAGQETQYF. The chain joins TRBV24-1 to TRBJ2-5, with 7 nucleotides matching TRBD2. The V gene end was trimmed by 3 bases and the J gene end by 2 bases; junction bases not matched to a gene: 5. From germline, CDR1 is KGHDR and CDR2 SFDVKD. This CDR3 spans 15 amino acids.

The genes are TRBV7-6 and TRBJ1-3; D is ambiguous. In germline, CDR1 is SGHVS, CDR2 FNYEAQ. The V end was cut by 1 base, the J end by 0 bases, with 7 bases between. The CDR3 spans 15 residues. CDR3 nucleotide sequence: TGTGCCAGCAGCTTAGGACCCAACTCTGGAAACACCATATATTTT. This translates into CASSLGPNSGNTIYF.